The present entry profiles one T cell receptor beta chain with its context. This entry belongs to a study of CXCR3-negative and CXCR3-positive naive CD8 T cells. The CDR3 covers 16 residues. Germline values: CDR1 DFQATT, CDR2 SNEGSKA (reference sequence). Libraries of TRB cDNA were made by 5' RACE and carried UMIs. TCRdb reprocessed the 5' RACE reads and stores each CDR3 protein as one record, lacking DNA. The table lists approximately 41,000 distinct CDR3 sequences. This chain connects TRBV20-1 to TRBJ2-1; TCRdb lists TRBD2, though no DNA is available to test this call. This sequence was found in a human donor in good health. Some clones in this sample may be carry-over from other donors' samples. The sequenced sample was memory CD8+ T cells from blood. The CDR3 is CSARVETSGGYNEQFF.